A selection of T cell receptor beta chains follows, all from one sample in a study of blood T cell repertoires in COVID-19. Libraries were prepared by immunoSEQ multiplex PCR; TCRdb keeps only in-frame clonotypes and omits some of them. The data show approximately 330,000 clones, roughly 87% seen once. Sequencing input: peripheral blood. The origin of the receptors is a man aged 25 to 40 with COVID-19, enrolled during active disease. The conserved cysteine and the conserved F or W are not part of the CDR3 here. Expanded clones are given a class, and other clones once, few, many or no size at all.

cdr3_aa	clone_size	v_call	j_call
ASTGSASSTDTQY	.	TRBV5-1	TRBJ2-3
ASRASGNTIY	.	TRBV5-6	TRBJ1-3
ASSYLGRAVREQF	.	TRBV6-2/TRBV6-3	TRBJ2-1
ASSQDPGLAGGFSYNEQF	few	TRBV4-1	TRBJ2-1
ASKAITGTNTEAF	.	TRBV5-1	TRBJ1-1
ASSPGQWMNTEAF	.	TRBV7-2	TRBJ1-1
ASSGGQGIQY	.	TRBV7-2	TRBJ2-4
ASSSGEGLTEQY	.	TRBV6-6	TRBJ2-7
ASSSTGVTRNTIY	.	TRBV28	TRBJ1-3
ASTPGGTGEQY	once	TRBV27	TRBJ2-7
ASLPGTGYNSPLH	once	TRBV18	TRBJ1-6
ASSPGGADAF	.	TRBV18	TRBJ1-1
ASSFSSNQPQH	.	TRBV28	TRBJ1-5
ATHPGQDTDTQY	.	TRBV7-9	TRBJ2-3
ASSYSRESRYEQY	once	TRBV6-2/TRBV6-3	TRBJ2-7
SVGQWRQGVYNEQF	.	TRBV29-1	TRBJ2-1
ATSDPAGTGMYEQY	.	TRBV24-1	TRBJ2-7
ASSQVLGREGTDTQY	.	TRBV4-2	TRBJ2-3
ASSPTLGGSYEQY	.	TRBV5-1	TRBJ2-7
ASSQDSRVNPPLH	.	TRBV4-3	TRBJ1-6
ASSWSPGSSYEQY	.	TRBV7-2	TRBJ2-7
ASSLAGGPYEQF	once	TRBV5-1	TRBJ2-1
ASSVSAITDTQY	many	TRBV7-9	TRBJ2-3
ASSSTGITEAF	.	TRBV28	TRBJ1-1
ASSLGTGGLTNEKLF	many	TRBV11-2	TRBJ1-4
ASSYATVTGELF	.	TRBV27	TRBJ2-2
ASSPQGRGGELF	once	TRBV18	TRBJ1-4
ASRPGANTGELF	.	TRBV5-1	TRBJ2-2
ASGLVTGWYGYT	once	TRBV12-5	TRBJ1-2
ASSPRTGGTGELF	.	TRBV7-8	TRBJ2-2
ASTRAGGLPYNEQF	.	TRBV9	TRBJ2-1
ASSFRGEGGTEAF	once	TRBV5-1	TRBJ1-1